This T cell receptor beta chain was identified during a study of cytomegalovirus exposure and HLA in healthy donors. The PCR ran on 60 Vbeta and 13 Jbeta primers. Assay used: immunoSEQ multiplex PCR; TCRdb lists only in-frame clones, some missing. The top ten clones hold about 1.7% of a sample with roughly 100,000 clones, about 80% of them seen once. CDR3 length: 11 residues. V lost 9 bases and J lost 6; bases outside the gene matches: 5. CDR1 is LNHDA and CDR2 is SQIVND in the germline V gene (reference sequence). The chain recombines TRBV19 with TRBJ2-7, with 7 bases identical to TRBD1. The receptor was isolated from a woman aged 40 to 50 in good health and CMV-seronegative. The sample taken for sequencing was PBMCs. The chain's CDR3 is CASRTGVEQYF. CDR3 DNA sequence: TGTGCCAGCCGCACAGGGGTCGAGCAGTACTTC.